The next 24 T cell receptor beta chains were all read from a single sample in a study of T cells in Graves' hyperthyroidism and ophthalmopathy. TCR beta CDR3 sequences were amplified from RNA transcripts. TCR CDR3 underwent first-round RT-PCR with the HTBI primer set. One entry per CDR3 protein results from TCRdb running MiXCR on the multiplex PCR reads. This sample yields roughly 660,000 distinct CDR3 sequences, of which roughly 17% are seen a single time; roughly 15% belongs to the top ten. The sample comprised blood. The receptors were sampled from a middle-aged man with Graves' hyperthyroidism.

This clonotype showed up just a few times. V gene TRBV13 combines with J gene TRBJ2-7; TRBD2 matches at 13 bases. The CDR3 has 16 amino acids. V trimming: 2 bases; J trimming: 2 bases; junction bases outside the gene matches: 3. The germline CDR1 and CDR2 sequences are PRHDT and FYEKMQ (reference sequence). The CDR3 protein is CASSLRLAGGAYEQYF. The CDR3 DNA reads TGTGCCAGCAGCTTACGACTAGCGGGAGGAGCCTACGAGCAGTACTTC. Combining the CDR3 with reference TRBV13 and TRBJ2-7 gives the whole variable domain AAGVIQSPRHLIKEKRETATLKCYPIPRHDTVYWYQQGPGQDPQFLISFYEKMQSDKGSIPDRFSAQQFSDYHSELNMSSLELGDSALYFCASSLRLAGGAYEQYFGPGTRLTVT.

This clonotype was observed many times. J is TRBJ2-5 and V is TRBV6-1, with unresolved D. V shed 0 bases and J shed 0 bases, with 5 bases lying between them. The CDR3 extends over 14 amino acids. Germline V gene data show CDR1 as MNHNS and CDR2 as SASEGT. CDR3 bases: TGTGCCAGCAGTGAAGCGGGTTACCAAGAGACCCAGTACTTC. It codes for CASSEAGYQETQYF.

This clonotype appeared a few times. In DNA, the CDR3 is TGTGCCAGCAGTCCAAGACATCGGGATACGCAGTATTTT. Its translation is CASSPRHRDTQYF. V usage is TRBV28 and J usage is TRBJ2-3; no clear D gene. CDR3 size: 13 residues. Trimming shortened V by 5 bases and J by 6 bases, and 12 bases separated the two germline ends. Germline V gene lookup returns CDR1 MDHEN and CDR2 SYDVKM. Supplemented by reference TRBV28 and TRBJ2-3, the full variable domain reads DVKVTQSSRYLVKRTGEKVFLECVQDMDHENMFWYRQDPGLGLRLIYFSYDVKMKEKGDIPEGYSVSREKKERFSLILESASTNQTSMYLCASSPRHRDTQYFGPGTRLTVL.

This clonotype was seen many times. As DNA, the CDR3 is TGTGCCAGCAGACGGGAGACCGCCCACGAGCAGTACTTC. This gives the protein CASRRETAHEQYF. The J gene is TRBJ2-7, the V gene TRBV6-1, with TRBD2 as a possible D gene (6 bases). CDR3 size: 13 residues. Trimming pared 6 bases from V and 5 bases from J, leaving 14 bases between. Germline V CDR1 and CDR2: MNHNS, SASEGT.

This clonotype showed up just a few times. The gene calls are TRBV30 and TRBJ1-6; D call uncertain. The CDR3 loop spans 12 amino acids. Trimming left V 1 base short and J 9 bases short, with 7 bases between. Germline V gene data show CDR1 as GTSNPN and CDR2 as SVGIG (reference sequence). The CDR3 reads CAWSEEGSPLHF. The CDR3 nucleotides are TGTGCCTGGAGTGAGGAGGGTTCACCCCTCCACTTT. Combining the CDR3 with reference TRBV30 and TRBJ1-6 gives the whole variable domain SQTIHQWPATLVQPVGSPLSLECTVEGTSNPNLYWYRQAAGRGLQLLFYSVGIGQISSEVPQNLSASRPQDRQFILSSKKLLLSDSGFYLCAWSEEGSPLHFGNGTRLTVT.

The table lists this clonotype with many counts. The V call is TRBV20-1, the J call TRBJ2-1; the match to TRBD2 covers 7 bases. The germline CDR1 and CDR2 sequences are DFQATT and SNEGSKA (reference sequence). V lost 7 bases to trimming and J lost 5 bases; unmatched junction nucleotides: 8. The CDR3 length is 13 residues. CDR3 region: CSVKGGGDNEQFF. The DNA of the CDR3 is TGCAGTGTCAAAGGCGGGGGAGACAATGAGCAGTTCTTC.

The chain recombines TRBV2 with TRBJ2-5; TRBD2 aligns across 10 bases. Looked up from germline, CDR1 is SNHLY and CDR2 is FYNNEI. This CDR3 contains 13 residues. V shed 9 bases, J shed 3 bases, and the junction held 4 bases outside the gene matches. CDR3 region: CASTGTSEETQYF. The CDR3 DNA sequence: TGTGCCAGTACAGGGACTAGCGAAGAGACCCAGTACTTC.

The chain couples TRBV28 to TRBJ1-5; D ambiguous. CDR3 length: 18 residues. Germline assignment: CDR1 MDHEN and CDR2 SYDVKM. With 3 bases removed from V and 0 bases from J, the gap between germline ends came to 18 bases. The CDR3 loop is CASSLLTRIYNSNQPQHF. The CDR3, as DNA: TGTGCCAGCAGTTTGTTAACCCGAATATACAATAGCAATCAGCCCCAGCATTTT.

This clonotype was seen more than once but under ten times. The chain links TRBV12-3 or TRBV12-4 to TRBJ2-5, with D perhaps TRBD2 (6 bases). This CDR3 has 16 amino acids. Trimming removed 3 bases from V and 4 bases from J, with 18 bases in between. This CDR3 is CASSLSTSLGLETQYF. Written as DNA, the CDR3 is TGTGCCAGCAGTTTGTCAACTAGCTTGGGGTTAGAGACCCAGTACTTC.

V gene TRBV29-1 combines with J gene TRBJ2-1; 7 nucleotides agree with TRBD2. Germline lookup yields CDR1 SQVTM and CDR2 ANQGSEA. The CDR3 covers 14 residues. V shed 4 bases, J shed 3 bases, and the junction held 6 bases outside the gene matches. The CDR3 DNA sequence: TGCAGCGTTGCCGGGGGGAACCTCTACAATGAGCAGTTCTTC. It yields the protein CSVAGGNLYNEQFF.

For this clonotype: It may be a read error: a sequence one base away is much more abundant. V usage is TRBV28 and J usage is TRBJ2-1; D not resolved. The CDR3 length is 16 residues. Germline V gene data show CDR1 as MDHEN and CDR2 as SYDVKM. CDR3: CASSFDFESSYNGQFF. The CDR3 nucleotides read TGTGCCAGCAGTTTTGACTTCGAGAGCTCCTACAATGGGCAGTTCTTC.

This clonotype was recorded a few times. DNA of the CDR3: TGTGCCAGCGCATGGACGGGAGGCACAGATACGCAGTATTTT. Its protein is CASAWTGGTDTQYF. The rearrangement joins TRBV6-2 or TRBV6-3 to TRBJ2-3; perhaps TRBD2 as D (6 bases). From germline, CDR1 is MNHEY and CDR2 SVGEGT. Trimming shortened V by 8 bases and J by 1 base, and 13 bases separated the two germline ends. CDR3 size: 14 residues.

This clonotype was recorded many times. The chain is built from TRBV2 and TRBJ2-7; D gene uncertain. V was shortened by 3 bases and J by 7 bases, with 13 bases between the two germline ends. The CDR3 covers 13 residues. Germline CDR1 and CDR2: SNHLY and FYNNEI. CDR3 sequence: CASSDITLREQYF. CDR3 DNA sequence: TGTGCCAGCAGTGACATCACCCTACGGGAGCAGTACTTC.

This clonotype was counted only a few times. The chain couples TRBV24-1 to TRBJ2-3; 11 bases are shared with TRBD1. CDR3 length: 15 amino acids. The junction had 0 bases not matched to a gene; V was cut back by 2 bases and J by 3 bases. Germline V lookup: CDR1 KGHDR, CDR2 SFDVKD. CDR3 residues: CATSDWDRGTDTQYF. CDR3 DNA: TGTGCCACCAGTGATTGGGACAGGGGGACAGATACGCAGTATTTT.

This clonotype was seen at least ten times. The V and J genes are TRBV6-2 or TRBV6-3 and TRBJ2-7; TRBD1 agrees at 8 bases. Trimming cost V 1 base and J 2 bases; bases outside gene matches: 10. The CDR3 covers 17 residues. Germline CDR1 is MNHEY and CDR2 is SVGEGT. CDR3 loop: CASSYYSTGTGTYEQYF. As DNA, the CDR3 is TGTGCCAGCAGTTACTACTCTACCGGGACAGGTACCTACGAGCAGTACTTC.

This chain uses TRBV7-3 with TRBJ1-1, with D perhaps TRBD1 (6 bases). Germline CDR1 SGHTA, CDR2 FQGTGA. The CDR3 sequence is 15 residues long. Trimming shortened V by 4 bases and J by 3 bases, and 15 bases separated the two germline ends. The DNA for the CDR3 is TGTGCCAGCAGCTCAGGGGCCAAGATATACACTGAAGCTTTCTTT. It yields the protein CASSSGAKIYTEAFF. The full variable domain, in which reference TRBV7-3 and TRBJ1-1 provide the parts outside the CDR3, is GAGVSQTPSNKVTEKGKYVELRCDPISGHTALYWYRQSLGQGPEFLIYFQGTGAADDSGLPNDRFFAVRPEGSVSTLKIQRTERGDSAVYLCASSSGAKIYTEAFFGQGTRLTVV.

In this sample, this clonotype turned up a few times. The rearrangement uses TRBV12-3 or TRBV12-4 and TRBJ2-1; D tentatively reads TRBD1 or TRBD2 (7 bases each). The CDR3 loop spans 13 amino acids. The V and J ends lost 7 bases and 3 bases respectively, with 10 bases between them. DNA for the CDR3: TGTGCCAGCACCAGGGGGGGCTACAATGAGCAGTTCTTC. Protein product: CASTRGGYNEQFF.

This clonotype was seen many times. Germline is not matched at one junction end, which may reflect a read error. The chain couples TRBV27 to TRBJ2-5, with D perhaps matching TRBD1 or TRBD2 (5 bases each). Germline lookup yields CDR1 MNHEY and CDR2 SMNVEV (reference sequence). This CDR3 contains 14 residues. The CDR3: CASSRGRNQETQYF. The CDR3 nucleotides are TGTGCCAGCAGTAGGGGACGGAACCAGGAGACCCAGTACTTC.

This clonotype was recorded many times. The CDR3 DNA sequence: TGTGCCAGCAGTCCCTCCCTCGGTAGCGGGAGGGAAAGCACAGATACGCAGTATTTT. Translated: CASSPSLGSGRESTDTQYF. The chain links TRBV12-3 or TRBV12-4 to TRBJ2-3, with 11 positions matching TRBD2. The trim removed 5 bases at V and 0 bases at J, leaving 13 bases unmatched. CDR3 size: 19 residues.

The rearrangement links TRBV19 to TRBJ1-3; 7 bases are a match to TRBD1. There are 13 residues in the CDR3. Germline V gives CDR1 LNHDA, CDR2 SQIVND (reference sequence). Unmatched junction bases numbered 4, after V lost 6 bases and J lost 5 bases. The CDR3 sequence is CASRGQTRNTIYF. CDR3 DNA: TGTGCCAGTAGGGGACAGACACGAAACACCATATATTTT.

The sample holds many counts of this clonotype. The J gene is TRBJ1-5, the V gene TRBV28; 7 nucleotides agree with TRBD1. The V segment lost 6 bases and the J segment 0 bases; nucleotides outside the gene matches: 8. CDR1 and CDR2 (germline): MDHEN, SYDVKM. The CDR3 has 16 residues. The CDR3 is CASSSGQPFSNQPQHF. For the CDR3, the DNA is TGTGCCAGCAGCTCGGGACAGCCTTTTAGCAATCAGCCCCAGCATTTT. Full variable domain (rest looked up from reference TRBV28 and TRBJ1-5): DVKVTQSSRYLVKRTGEKVFLECVQDMDHENMFWYRQDPGLGLRLIYFSYDVKMKEKGDIPEGYSVSREKKERFSLILESASTNQTSMYLCASSSGQPFSNQPQHFGDGTRLSIL.

This chain uses TRBV6-2 or TRBV6-3 with TRBJ2-7, with D unclear. This CDR3 has 15 amino acids. The germline V and J ends were trimmed by 4 bases and 0 bases, with 13 bases remaining between them. CDR1 and CDR2 (germline): MNHEY, SVGEGT. The CDR3 spells CASSSTTSFSYEQYF. CDR3 sequence (DNA): TGTGCCAGCAGTTCGACGACCTCTTTCTCCTACGAGCAGTACTTC.

This clonotype has ten or more counts. V usage is TRBV11-2 and J usage is TRBJ2-1, with D perhaps matching TRBD1 (5 bases). V was cut by 4 bases and J by 0 bases, with 13 bases left in between. Germline CDR1 SGHAT, CDR2 FQNNGV. This CDR3 contains 16 residues. The CDR3 DNA follows: TGTGCCAGCAGCTCATTGCGACAGAGCTCCTACAATGAGCAGTTCTTC. Its protein product is CASSSLRQSSYNEQFF.

This rearrangement joins TRBV19 to TRBJ2-2, with 7 bases matching TRBD1. Looked up from germline, CDR1 is LNHDA and CDR2 is SQIVND (reference sequence). The CDR3 is made up of 15 amino acids. The V segment lost 8 bases and the J segment 6 bases; nucleotides outside the gene matches: 12. This chain's CDR3 is CASQVSGTVAGELFF. The CDR3 DNA is TGTGCCAGTCAAGTATCCGGGACAGTCGCCGGGGAGCTGTTTTTT.